The 21 T cell receptor beta chains in this list originate from one sample, sequenced in a study of T cells and Merkel cell carcinoma outcomes (dated by TCRdb to the early 2020s). Libraries were constructed by the immunoSEQ multiplex PCR assay. The table was pulled from immuneACCESS by TCRdb, which kept in-frame rearrangements only. Such tables lose some clones; where checked, under half of the loss comes from unresolved V genes, and the rest has no known cause. Present in this sample are 12,000 or so clones, over 95% of which were seen just once. Jointly, the top ten make up roughly 0.92% of the sample. The source material was tumor tissue from Merkel cell carcinoma. The source of these receptors is a human donor with Merkel cell carcinoma.

This chain joins TRBV2 and TRBJ1-2, with 8 positions matching TRBD1. Germline V gene sequence: CDR1 SNHLY, CDR2 FYNNEI. This CDR3 is built from 16 residues. V trimming: 1 base; J trimming: 5 bases; junction bases outside the gene matches: 9. The CDR3 sequence is CASSEDAGGARYGYTF. Here the CDR3 DNA reads TGTGCCAGCAGTGAAGACGCAGGGGGCGCTAGGTATGGCTACACCTTC. Filled out from reference TRBV2 and TRBJ1-2, the complete variable domain reads EPEVTQTPSHQVTQMGQEVILRCVPISNHLYFYWYRQILGQKVEFLVSFYNNEISEKSEIFDDQFSVERPDGSNFTLKIRSTKLEDSAMYFCASSEDAGGARYGYTFGSGTRLTVV.

The chain combines TRBV23-1 with TRBJ1-3; 7 positions agree with TRBD1. TRBV23-1 counts as an open reading frame of uncertain function. The CDR3 is 16 amino acids. J lost 1 base, V lost 11 bases, and 14 bases had no gene match. As DNA, the CDR3 is TGCGCCCAAAATGGGCCGGGACAGCGGTCTGGAAACACCATATATTTT. This sequence encodes CAQNGPGQRSGNTIYF.

The chain uses TRBV27 and TRBJ2-3, with no clear D. Trimming stripped 6 bases from V and 0 bases from J, with 10 bases between. The CDR3 loop spans 14 amino acids. Germline CDR1 and CDR2: MNHEY and SMNVEV (reference sequence). The CDR3, as DNA: TGTGCCAGCAGCGTTGAAGGGAGCACAGATACGCAGTATTTT. It specifies CASSVEGSTDTQYF.

J is TRBJ1-5 and V is TRBV30; D gene ambiguous. With 1 base removed from V and 1 base from J, the gap between germline ends came to 5 bases. CDR1 GTSNPN and CDR2 SVGIG come from the germline V gene (reference sequence). The CDR3 length is 13 residues. Here the CDR3 reads CAWSGKSNQPQHF. In nucleotides, the CDR3 is TGTGCCTGGAGTGGAAAAAGCAATCAGCCCCAGCATTTT. Using reference TRBV30 and TRBJ1-5 for the parts outside the CDR3, the full variable domain is SQTIHQWPATLVQPVGSPLSLECTVEGTSNPNLYWYRQAAGRGLQLLFYSVGIGQISSEVPQNLSASRPQDRQFILSSKKLLLSDSGFYLCAWSGKSNQPQHFGDGTRLSIL.

The rearrangement links TRBV29-1 to TRBJ1-2; TRBD1 matches 7 bases. Germline trimming cut 7 bases from V and 0 bases from J; bases unmatched to any gene: 8. CDR3 length equals 14 residues. Germline lookup yields CDR1 SQVTM and CDR2 ANQGSEA. CDR3 sequence (DNA): TGCAGCGCCCGAGGGGACAGCGCTAACTATGGCTACACCTTC. It encodes CSARGDSANYGYTF.

This chain connects TRBV2 to TRBJ1-1, with D unclear. V lost 9 bases, J lost 0 bases, and 5 bases lay in between. The CDR3 sequence is 11 residues long. From germline, CDR1 is SNHLY and CDR2 FYNNEI. The CDR3: CASNMNTEAFF. The CDR3, as DNA: TGTGCCAGTAACATGAACACTGAAGCTTTCTTT.

The chain employs TRBV6-5 and TRBJ2-5; 9 nucleotides match TRBD1. The CDR3 is 14 amino acids. Germline V gene sequence: CDR1 MNHEY, CDR2 SVGAGI. V was clipped by 5 bases and J by 5 bases; unmatched bases: 6. The CDR3: CASSRTGVMETQYF. Here the CDR3 DNA reads TGTGCCAGCAGTCGGACAGGGGTAATGGAGACCCAGTACTTC.

J is TRBJ2-3 and V is TRBV5-1; TRBD1 agrees at 8 bases. The CDR3 spans 15 residues. With 1 base clipped from V and 5 bases from J, the junction kept 6 bases outside the gene matches. The germline CDR1 and CDR2 sequences are SGHRS and YFSETQ. The CDR3, as DNA: TGCGCCAGCAGCTTGATGACAGGGGCAAAAGATACGCAGTATTTT. This codes for CASSLMTGAKDTQYF.

The chain recombines TRBV7-7 with TRBJ2-2, with a tentative D call TRBD2 (6 bases). V was pared by 2 bases and J by 5 bases, with 12 bases between. The CDR3 runs to 15 residues. From germline, CDR1 is SSHAT and CDR2 FNYEAQ (reference sequence). In nucleotides, the CDR3 is TGTGCCAGCAGCTTATCCCCGGGAGAAACCGGGGAGCTGTTTTTT. Its protein is CASSLSPGETGELFF.

This chain connects TRBV21-1 to TRBJ2-1. TRBV21-1 is a pseudogene. The CDR3 contains 13 residues. CDR3 DNA sequence: TGTGCCAGCAATCCAAAGGGCTACAATGAGCAGTTCTTC. Translated: CASNPKGYNEQFF.

The CDR3 coding sequence is TGTGCCAGCAGTGCCCCGGGACTAGCGGGAGGGCCTGGCGAGCAGTACTTC. This gives the protein CASSAPGLAGGPGEQYF. The V call is TRBV28, the J call TRBJ2-7, with 16 nucleotides matching TRBD2. CDR3 length: 17 amino acids. V dropped 5 bases and J dropped 6; count of bases not matched to a gene: 10. Germline values: CDR1 MDHEN, CDR2 SYDVKM.

The chain joins TRBV19 to TRBJ2-7, with TRBD1 as a possible D gene (5 bases). Trimming pared 1 base from V and 2 bases from J, leaving 15 bases between. CDR1 and CDR2 from the germline V gene are LNHDA and SQIVND (reference sequence). CDR3 length equals 16 residues. The CDR3 DNA reads TGTGCCAGTAGTATAGTTGGCGACACCAGGGCCTACGAGCAGTACTTC. As protein: CASSIVGDTRAYEQYF. Filled out from reference TRBV19 and TRBJ2-7, the complete variable domain reads DGGITQSPKYLFRKEGQNVTLSCEQNLNHDAMYWYRQDPGQGLRLIYYSQIVNDFQKGDIAEGYSVSREKKESFPLTVTSAQKNPTAFYLCASSIVGDTRAYEQYFGPGTRLTVT.

The chain links TRBV9 to TRBJ2-7; D unresolved. Germline V CDR1 and CDR2: SGDLS, YYNGEE. CDR3 size: 11 residues. Deletions cut 3 bases from V and 6 bases from J, with 7 bases between. The CDR3 reads CASSGSGEQYF. As DNA, the CDR3 is TGTGCCAGCAGCGGGTCTGGCGAGCAGTACTTC.

This chain connects TRBV4-2 to TRBJ2-1, with 7 bases matching TRBD1. Germline CDR1 is LGHNA and CDR2 is YNFKEQ. The CDR3 has 17 amino acids. The V and J ends lost 0 bases and 4 bases, in that order; junction bases with no gene match: 9. CDR3 amino acids: CASSQDGTRDRYNEQFF. For the CDR3, the DNA is TGTGCCAGCAGCCAAGACGGAACAAGGGACAGATACAATGAGCAGTTCTTC.

The rearrangement joins TRBV18 to TRBJ1-1, with 8 positions matching TRBD1. The germline CDR1 and CDR2 sequences are KGHSH and LQKENI. The CDR3 is 13 residues long. V was clipped by 6 bases and J by 4 bases; unmatched bases: 4. Here the CDR3 reads CASSPGTGTEAFF. CDR3 DNA: TGTGCCAGCTCTCCCGGGACAGGCACTGAAGCTTTCTTT.

CDR3 sequence reads: CASSPGLATNNEQFF. Written as DNA, the CDR3 is TGCGCCAGCAGCCCAGGACTAGCGACGAACAATGAGCAGTTCTTC. J is TRBJ2-1 and V is TRBV5-1, with 9 bases that match TRBD2. The V gene's germline CDR1 is SGHRS and CDR2 YFSETQ. The V segment lost 4 bases and the J segment 5 bases; nucleotides outside the gene matches: 7. The CDR3 spans 15 residues.

The chain uses TRBV9 and TRBJ1-2, with 10 bases that match TRBD1. The V gene end was trimmed by 2 bases and the J gene end by 3 bases; junction bases not matched to a gene: 1. The CDR3 consists of 14 residues. Germline V lookup: CDR1 SGDLS, CDR2 YYNGEE. CDR3 loop: CASSVDRGHYGYTF. DNA for the CDR3: TGTGCCAGCAGCGTTGACAGGGGGCACTATGGCTACACCTTC.

The chain carries TRBV4-1 and TRBJ2-1, with D possibly being TRBD2 (6 bases). The CDR3 contains 15 residues. The V and J ends lost 0 bases and 2 bases respectively, with 8 bases between them. Germline CDR1 MGHRA, CDR2 YSYEKL. The CDR3 nucleotides read TGCGCCAGCAGCCAAGAGTCGGGGGCCTACAATGAGCAGTTCTTC. Protein: CASSQESGAYNEQFF.

The V gene is TRBV9, the J gene TRBJ1-3; the match to TRBD1 covers 7 bases. This CDR3 is built from 14 residues. Trimming took 0 bases from V and 4 from J; bases not matched to a gene: 1. Germline V gene sequence: CDR1 SGDLS, CDR2 YYNGEE. The chain's CDR3 is CASSVEGAGNTIYF. The DNA for the CDR3 is TGTGCCAGCAGCGTAGAGGGGGCCGGAAACACCATATATTTT.

The chain joins TRBV7-9 to TRBJ1-1; D gene ambiguous. The CDR3 has 14 residues. Germline V gene sequence: CDR1 SEHNR, CDR2 FQNEAQ (reference sequence). The ends were cut back, 4 bases at V and 8 bases at J, with 17 bases in the middle. CDR3 sequence: CASSSGLDVLEAFF. DNA for the CDR3: TGTGCCAGCAGCTCGGGCCTAGACGTCCTAGAAGCTTTCTTT.

The rearrangement uses TRBV11-2 and TRBJ1-4; 7 bases map to TRBD1. The trim removed 1 base at V and 7 bases at J, leaving 3 bases unmatched. Germline loops: CDR1 SGHAT, CDR2 FQNNGV. The CDR3 is made up of 14 amino acids. CDR3 DNA: TGTGCCAGCAGCTTAGGACAGGGAAGTGAAAAACTGTTTTTT. Amino acids: CASSLGQGSEKLFF.